This T cell receptor (beta chain) was sequenced during a study of blood T cell repertoires in COVID-19. Looking at the study overall: COVID-19 samples, acute and convalescent, were from the United States, Italy and Spain. PBMCs, B-cell-depleted T cells, or T cells were the source of the cDNA or gDNA that made up the material.

Source study methods: For nucleated cells, counts were estimated from reference gene primer amplification. Clones were read by immunoSEQ multiplex PCR, and TCRdb kept only the in-frame ones, dropping some. The DNA gave D and trimming, while V, J and clone size come from that table. Seen here are around 180,000 clones, roughly 76% observed once, and the top ten hold less than 15%. Trimming stripped 0 bases from V and 5 bases from J, with 19 bases between. The CDR3 contains 17 residues. Germline V gene sequence: CDR1 LNHDA, CDR2 SQIVND (reference sequence). Followed longitudinally, the Seattle patients had been enrolled during active infection.

The sample consisted of peripheral blood. The TCR sequence derives from a woman of 80 years or more with COVID-19, enrolled during active disease. V usage is TRBV19 and J usage is TRBJ1-2; D might be TRBD1 (5 bases). For the CDR3, the DNA is TGTGCCAGTAGTATAGATCGCGGTTCAGGGCCTAGATATGGCTACACCTTC. Amino acids: CASSIDRGSGPRYGYTF.